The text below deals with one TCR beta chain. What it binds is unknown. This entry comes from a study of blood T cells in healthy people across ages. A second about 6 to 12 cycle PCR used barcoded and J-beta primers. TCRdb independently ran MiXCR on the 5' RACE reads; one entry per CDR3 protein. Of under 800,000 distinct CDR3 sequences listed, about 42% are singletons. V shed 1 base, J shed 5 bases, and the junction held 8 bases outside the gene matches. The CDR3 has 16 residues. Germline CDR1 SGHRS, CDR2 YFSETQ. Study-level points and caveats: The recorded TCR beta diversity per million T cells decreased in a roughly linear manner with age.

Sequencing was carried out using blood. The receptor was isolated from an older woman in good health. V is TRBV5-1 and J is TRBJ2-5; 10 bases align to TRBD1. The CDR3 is CASSLMGQGYSETQYF. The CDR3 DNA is TGCGCCAGCAGCTTGATGGGACAGGGGTACTCGGAGACCCAGTACTTC.